The next 22 T cell receptor beta chains were all read from a single sample in a study of blood T cell repertoires in COVID-19. Assay: immunoSEQ multiplex PCR; the TCRdb copy retains only in-frame clones and omits some. The sample carries roughly 230,000 clones, just under 90% recorded once. Sequencing used PBMCs or T cells enriched from blood (not recorded which). The source of these receptors is a woman in her 30s with acute COVID-19.

The genes are TRBV30 and TRBJ2-7, with D hard to call. Trimming took 4 bases from V and 6 from J, leaving 16 bases between them. Germline V CDR1 and CDR2: GTSNPN, SVGIG (reference sequence). This CDR3 has 13 residues. In DNA, the CDR3 is TGTGCCTGGAATACTGGTCCCCCGGGCGAGCAGTACTTC. This codes for CAWNTGPPGEQYF.

The chain uses TRBV4-2 and TRBJ1-4, with a possible D match to TRBD1 (5 bases). V lost 0 bases, J lost 8 bases, and 13 bases lay in between. The CDR3 consists of 15 residues. Germline V lookup: CDR1 LGHNA, CDR2 YNFKEQ. CDR3 in DNA: TGTGCCAGCAGCCAAGAGCGCAGGGCAGGGGAAAAACTGTTTTTT. This codes for CASSQERRAGEKLFF.

This chain uses TRBV6-5 with TRBJ2-5, with D possibly being TRBD1 (5 bases). The CDR3 spans 13 residues. Germline CDR1 and CDR2: MNHEY and SVGAGI. Trimming took 0 bases from V and 6 from J, leaving 8 bases between them. For the CDR3, the DNA is TGTGCCAGCAGTTACTCGCAGGGAAAGACCCAGTACTTC. This translates into CASSYSQGKTQYF.

This clone showed up just once. The J gene is TRBJ2-7, the V gene TRBV21-1; the D segment call TRBD2 is taken from the table without a DNA check. TRBV21-1 is a documented pseudogene. This CDR3 has 14 residues. For the CDR3, the DNA is TGTGCCAGCAGGGGGGTCGCGGGACCTTACGAGCAGTACTTC. Amino acid sequence: CASRGVAGPYEQYF.

V usage is TRBV6-5 and J usage is TRBJ1-6; D unclear. This CDR3 is 15 amino acids long. V was cut by 0 bases and J by 8 bases, with 11 bases left in between. Per the germline V gene, CDR1 is MNHEY and CDR2 is SVGAGI. The CDR3 nucleotides are TGTGCCAGCAGTTACTCGGGGAGGTCGGATTCACCCCTCCACTTT. It is translated as CASSYSGRSDSPLHF.

The V and J genes are TRBV5-6 and TRBJ2-7; D perhaps matches TRBD1 (5 bases). V lost 0 bases and J lost 9, with 22 bases in between. The CDR3 runs to 16 residues. Per germline, CDR1 SGHDT and CDR2 YYEEEE. CDR3 sequence (DNA): TGTGCCAGCAGCTTGGCGGCGGAAAGTCCGTCTAGGGGGCAGTACTTC. It encodes CASSLAAESPSRGQYF.

The chain couples TRBV21-1 to TRBJ2-1; TRBD1 is taken as the D call from the table, unchecked against the DNA. TRBV21-1 is termed a pseudogene. This CDR3 is built from 17 residues. The CDR3 protein is CASSKEVNGWTGNKQFF. CDR3 DNA: TGTGCCAGCAGCAAAGAGGTTAACGGTTGGACAGGTAATAAGCAGTTCTTC.

V is TRBV9 and J is TRBJ1-6; perhaps TRBD1 as D (5 bases). The ends were cut back, 3 bases at V and 8 bases at J, with 15 bases in the middle. Germline V lookup: CDR1 SGDLS, CDR2 YYNGEE. This CDR3 has 15 amino acids. The CDR3 protein is CASSASGTNYSPLHF. The CDR3 DNA is TGTGCCAGCAGCGCCTCCGGGACTAATTATTCACCCCTCCACTTT. The entire variable domain, with the rest obtained from reference TRBV9 and TRBJ1-6, is as follows: DSGVTQTPKHLITATGQRVTLRCSPRSGDLSVYWYQQSLDQGLQFLIQYYNGEERAKGNILERFSAQQFPDLHSELNLSSLELGDSALYFCASSASGTNYSPLHFGNGTRLTVT.

This clone has only one observation. At one end the junction does not follow the germline gene, possibly because of a read error. The chain combines TRBV24-1 with TRBJ1-5, with D possibly matching TRBD1 (5 bases). CDR1 and CDR2 (germline): KGHDR, SFDVKD. The CDR3 loop spans 15 amino acids. The chain's CDR3 is CATSGRGVSNQPQHF. The CDR3 DNA sequence: TGTGCCACAAGTGGGCGGGGGGTGAGCAATCAGCCCCAGCATTTT.

This sequence joins TRBV6-2 or TRBV6-3 and TRBJ2-7, with 11 bases identical to TRBD2. The length of the CDR3 is 15 residues. The J segment lost 0 bases and the V segment lost 5 bases, leaving 3 bases of the junction unmatched. The germline V gene encodes CDR1 MNHEY and CDR2 SVGEGT. CDR3 sequence (DNA): TGTGCCAGCAGTCGACTAGCGGGGTTCTCCTACGAGCAGTACTTC. Its translation is CASSRLAGFSYEQYF.

This chain links TRBV6-1 with TRBJ2-3, with 8 positions matching TRBD2. The ends lost 1 base at V and 2 bases at J; junction bases unmatched: 8. Germline V gene lookup returns CDR1 MNHNS and CDR2 SASEGT. The CDR3 covers 17 residues. CDR3: CASSEDRGGMYTDTQYF. The CDR3 DNA follows: TGTGCCAGCAGTGAAGATCGGGGGGGGATGTACACAGATACGCAGTATTTT.

CDR3 sequence: CASSVGGTNQPQHF. The CDR3 DNA follows: TGTGCCAGCAGCGTAGGGGGCACAAATCAGCCCCAGCATTTT. The chain has TRBV9 and TRBJ1-5; a weak D match, TRBD1 (5 bases). The V gene lost 0 bases and the J gene lost 4 bases, with 8 bases spanning the gap. CDR3 length: 14 residues. Per the germline V gene, CDR1 is SGDLS and CDR2 is YYNGEE.

This chain's CDR3 is CASSLDQGQGITYEQYF. CDR3 bases: TGTGCCAGCAGCTTAGATCAGGGACAGGGGATCACCTACGAGCAGTACTTC. The V gene is TRBV11-2, the J gene TRBJ2-7; 10 bases match TRBD1. The J segment lost 2 bases and the V segment lost 0 bases, leaving 7 bases of the junction unmatched. Germline values: CDR1 SGHAT, CDR2 FQNNGV. The CDR3 is 17 residues long.

This clone showed up just a few times. The V and J genes are TRBV7-8 and TRBJ2-5; 12 bases map to TRBD2. The germline V gene encodes CDR1 SGHVS and CDR2 FQNEAQ. The CDR3 covers 15 residues. V was clipped by 1 base and J by 4 bases; unmatched bases: 1. CDR3 protein: CASSLETSGGETQYF. The CDR3 region has the DNA TGTGCCAGCAGCTTAGAGACTAGCGGGGGAGAGACCCAGTACTTC.

The chain recombines TRBV5-6 with TRBJ1-2; the match to TRBD1 covers 10 bases. CDR1 is SGHDT and CDR2 is YYEEEE in the germline V gene. CDR3 size: 16 residues. Trimming removed 1 base from V and 8 bases from J; junction bases left unmatched: 11. This CDR3 is CASSLYGGTGVEGYTF. In DNA form, the CDR3 reads TGTGCCAGCAGCTTGTATGGAGGGACAGGGGTAGAAGGCTACACCTTC.

The chain employs TRBV30 and TRBJ2-1; 8 nucleotides line up with TRBD1. From germline, CDR1 is GTSNPN and CDR2 SVGIG (reference sequence). CDR3 length: 14 amino acids. Germline trimming cut 2 bases from V and 5 bases from J; bases unmatched to any gene: 5. The CDR3 bases are TGTGCCTGGAGTACTAGGACAGGGAACAATGAGCAGTTCTTC. Translated: CAWSTRTGNNEQFF.

The sample holds many counts of this clone. The rearrangement uses TRBV3-1 (or the pseudogene TRBV3-2) and TRBJ1-5; maybe TRBD1 (6 bases). The V gene lost 4 bases and the J gene lost 3 bases, with 10 bases spanning the gap. CDR3 length: 14 amino acids. CDR1 LGHDT and CDR2 YNNKEL come from the germline V gene (reference sequence). In DNA, the CDR3 is TGTGCCAGCAGCCTCGGACAGCACAATCAGCCCCAGCATTTT. It yields the protein CASSLGQHNQPQHF.

This clone was detected only once. V usage is TRBV5-1 and J usage is TRBJ1-1; 7 bases are shared with TRBD1. Germline loops: CDR1 SGHRS, CDR2 YFSETQ. CDR3 length equals 15 residues. The ends lost 0 bases at V and 7 bases at J; junction bases unmatched: 9. As DNA, the CDR3 is TGCGCCAGCAGCTTGGAAGCTGGGACAGTCCTTGAAGCTTTCTTT. Encoded protein: CASSLEAGTVLEAFF.

The J gene is TRBJ1-5, the V gene TRBV18, with D unclear. CDR3 size: 16 residues. The V end was cut by 4 bases, the J end by 0 bases, with 13 bases between. From germline, CDR1 is KGHSH and CDR2 LQKENI. The CDR3 bases are TGTGCCAGCTCACGATACAGTGATTATAGCAATCAGCCCCAGCATTTT. Encoded protein: CASSRYSDYSNQPQHF. Variable domain in full (rest from reference TRBV18 and TRBJ1-5): NAGVMQNPRHLVRRRGQEARLRCSPMKGHSHVYWYRQLPEEGLKFMVYLQKENIIDESGMPKERFSAEFPKEGPSILRIQQVVRGDSAAYFCASSRYSDYSNQPQHFGDGTRLSIL.

The rearrangement links TRBV27 to TRBJ1-5; 9 bases align to TRBD1. The V gene end was trimmed by 6 bases and the J gene end by 7 bases; junction bases not matched to a gene: 7. Germline V gives CDR1 MNHEY, CDR2 SMNVEV (reference sequence). The CDR3 loop spans 14 amino acids. The chain's CDR3 is CASRRDRDGQPQHF. Written as DNA, the CDR3 is TGTGCCAGCAGGAGGGACAGGGATGGACAGCCCCAGCATTTT.

The CDR3 DNA sequence: TGTGCCATCAGGAGTTCTGGAAACACCATATATTTT. The encoded protein is CAIRSSGNTIYF. V usage is TRBV10-3 and J usage is TRBJ1-3, with unresolved D. CDR1 is ENHRY, CDR2 SYGVKD, per germline. V lost 6 bases and J lost 1, with 4 bases in between. CDR3 length equals 12 residues.

The V gene is TRBV19, the J gene TRBJ1-2, with 7 bases matching TRBD1. The length of the CDR3 is 14 residues. Per germline, CDR1 LNHDA and CDR2 SQIVND (reference sequence). V trimming: 7 bases; J trimming: 4 bases; junction bases outside the gene matches: 9. CDR3 nucleotide sequence: TGTGCCAGTACTCCACAGGGGACTCGCTATGGCTACACCTTC. It encodes CASTPQGTRYGYTF.